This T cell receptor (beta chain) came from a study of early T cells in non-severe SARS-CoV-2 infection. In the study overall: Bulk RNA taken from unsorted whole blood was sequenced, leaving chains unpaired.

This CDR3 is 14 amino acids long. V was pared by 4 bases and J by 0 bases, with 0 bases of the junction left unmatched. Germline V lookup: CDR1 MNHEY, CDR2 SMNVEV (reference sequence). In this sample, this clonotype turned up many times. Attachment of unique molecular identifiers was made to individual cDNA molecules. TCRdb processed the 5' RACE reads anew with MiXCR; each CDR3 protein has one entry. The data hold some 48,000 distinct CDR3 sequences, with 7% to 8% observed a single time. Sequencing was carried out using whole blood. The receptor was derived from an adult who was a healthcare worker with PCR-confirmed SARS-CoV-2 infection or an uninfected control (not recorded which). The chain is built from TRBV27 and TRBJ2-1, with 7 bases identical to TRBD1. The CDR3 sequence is CASSWDSSYNEQFF. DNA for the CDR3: TGTGCCAGCAGTTGGGACAGCTCCTACAATGAGCAGTTCTTC.